One T cell receptor beta chain is described in this entry. The source of the sample is a study of blood T cell repertoires in COVID-19. Study information: Acute and convalescent COVID-19 specimens originated in the United States, Italy and Spain.

The assay was immunoSEQ multiplex PCR, and TCRdb's table has in-frame clones only and misses some. The top ten hold 1% to 1.5% of the sample, which has almost 300,000 clones, around 86% seen once. Looked up from germline, CDR1 is SNHLY and CDR2 is FYNNEI. Between the trimmed V and J ends, which lost 8 bases and 0 bases, there was a span of 7 bases. The CDR3 loop spans 13 amino acids. The sample was peripheral blood. The TCR was taken from a man aged 70 or older with acute or convalescent COVID-19. This chain joins TRBV2 and TRBJ2-2, with D tentatively TRBD1 (5 bases). The CDR3 is CASATANTGELFF. The CDR3 bases are TGTGCCAGCGCGACAGCGAACACCGGGGAGCTGTTTTTT.